This entry lists 18 T cell receptor beta chains sequenced from one sample in a study of sequential checkpoint blockade in melanoma (dated by TCRdb to 2018 to 2020). Libraries came from the immunoSEQ multiplex PCR assay. This is the immuneACCESS table as TCRdb keeps it, with only in-frame sequences that have V and J called. A part of the clones is gone; compared with another copy, unresolved V genes explain less than half, and the rest is unexplained. The sample contains 1,500 to 2,000 clones, roughly 23% of them found a single time. Of the sample, about 17% falls within the top ten clones. Read against the paper, the sample's treatment or condition label means: randomized to nivolumab then ipilimumab (arm A) or the reverse (arm B). This specimen was tumor tissue (inferred from file names), taken from a patient given nivolumab and ipilimumab in sequence. The origin of the receptors is a human donor with melanoma.

V and J are TRBV6-8 and TRBJ1-2; 8 bases are a match to TRBD1. Germline V lookup: CDR1 MNHGY, CDR2 SAAAGT. V gave up 7 bases and J gave up 5 bases; unmatched junction bases: 12. CDR3 size: 15 residues. The CDR3 DNA reads as TGTGCCAGCACTTCAAGTGTCAGGGGGCTGTATGGCTACACCTTC. This sequence encodes CASTSSVRGLYGYTF.

This clone has just one count. The V and J genes are TRBV19 and TRBJ1-5; 7 positions match TRBD1. The CDR3 has 15 amino acids. Germline CDR1 and CDR2: LNHDA and SQIVND (reference sequence). J lost 3 bases, V lost 7 bases, and 9 bases had no gene match. CDR3 DNA: TGTGCCAGTATTAGCTTGGACAGGATCAATCAGCCCCAGCATTTT. This codes for CASISLDRINQPQHF.

This clone counts as medium-sized. The chain uses TRBV7-1 and TRBJ1-2; the match to TRBD1 covers 10 bases. TRBV7-1 is sorted into the ORF group, with uncertain function. V trimming: 4 bases; J trimming: 2 bases; junction bases outside the gene matches: 4. The CDR3 has 15 residues. The CDR3 sequence is CASSYRGQGNYGYTF. The CDR3 bases are TGTGCCAGCAGCTACCGGGGACAGGGGAACTATGGCTACACCTTC.

This sequence joins TRBV9 and TRBJ1-3, with TRBD1 matching over 7 bases. J gave up 0 bases and V 4 bases, and 7 bases lay outside the gene matches. Per germline, CDR1 SGDLS and CDR2 YYNGEE. The CDR3 length is 16 residues. The CDR3 DNA sequence: TGTGCCAGCAGCCCACAGGGGCCCAACTCTGGAAACACCATATATTTT. Its protein product is CASSPQGPNSGNTIYF.

The chain couples TRBV12-5 to TRBJ1-2, with 7 bases that match TRBD1. With 4 bases clipped from V and 3 bases from J, the junction kept 11 bases outside the gene matches. Germline lookup yields CDR1 LGHNT and CDR2 FRNRAP. There are 16 residues in the CDR3. As DNA, the CDR3 is TGTGCTAGTGGTTCAGGGGGAAACACTTTTGACTATGGCTACACCTTC. It codes for CASGSGGNTFDYGYTF.

In this sample, this clone turned up a few times. The rearrangement joins TRBV28 to TRBJ1-5; 9 bases line up with TRBD1. Germline CDR1 is MDHEN and CDR2 is SYDVKM. V was clipped by 1 base and J by 3 bases; unmatched bases: 7. CDR3 length equals 17 residues. In nucleotides, the CDR3 is TGTGCCAGCAGTTTATCGTATGGACAGGGGTACAATCAGCCCCAGCATTTT. It yields the protein CASSLSYGQGYNQPQHF.

This clone is medium-sized in the sample. This sequence joins TRBV6-7 and TRBJ2-1; D is possibly TRBD1 (6 bases). TRBV6-7 is an ORF, with its function uncertain. The CDR3 sequence is 11 residues long. V was shortened by 6 bases and J by 6 bases, with 6 bases between the two germline ends. The CDR3 reads CASSRGNEQFF. In DNA form, the CDR3 reads TGTGCCAGCAGCAGGGGCAATGAGCAGTTCTTC.

This clone is medium-sized in the sample. One end of the junction does not line up with germline, which may come from a read error. Other DNA sequences within the sample encode an identical CDR3. The chain has TRBV11-3 and TRBJ1-5; 9 nucleotides align to TRBD1. Germline V gene sequence: CDR1 SGHNT, CDR2 YENEEA. The CDR3 runs to 14 residues. The CDR3 protein is CASSLGTGNQPQHF. CDR3 in DNA: TGTGCCAGCAGTTTAGGGACAGGGAATCAGCCCCAGCATTTT. Based on the CDR3 plus reference TRBV11-3 and TRBJ1-5, the full variable domain is EAGVVQSPRYKIIEKKQPVAFWCNPISGHNTLYWYLQNLGQGPELLIRYENEEAVDDSQLPKDRFSAERLKGVDSTLKIQPAELGDSAVYLCASSLGTGNQPQHFGDGTRLSIL.

This clone is labeled as medium-sized (0.01 to 0.1%). This rearrangement joins TRBV11-3 to TRBJ1-6; D unresolved. V lost 6 bases, J lost 6 bases, and 15 bases lay in between. The CDR3 is 15 residues long. Germline CDR1 is SGHNT and CDR2 is YENEEA. For the CDR3, the DNA is TGTGCCAGCAGGTACGATTCCAATGCTAATTCACCCCTCCACTTT. This encodes CASRYDSNANSPLHF.

The chain couples TRBV19 to TRBJ1-2, with D unclear. The V gene lost 3 bases and the J gene lost 8 bases, with 19 bases spanning the gap. The germline CDR1 and CDR2 sequences are LNHDA and SQIVND (reference sequence). This CDR3 has 15 residues. CDR3 in amino acids: CASSISPTTPNGYTF. The CDR3 DNA reads TGTGCCAGTAGTATCTCTCCGACAACTCCAAACGGCTACACCTTC.

By share, this clone ranks as medium-sized. The chain is built from TRBV11-3 and TRBJ1-1, with 7 bases identical to TRBD1. The J segment lost 0 bases and the V segment lost 6 bases, leaving 4 bases of the junction unmatched. CDR1 is SGHNT, CDR2 YENEEA, per germline. The CDR3 consists of 14 residues. CDR3 nucleotide sequence: TGTGCCAGCAGTCCTGGGACAGTGAACACTGAAGCTTTCTTT. This encodes CASSPGTVNTEAFF. Full variable domain (rest looked up from reference TRBV11-3 and TRBJ1-1): EAGVVQSPRYKIIEKKQPVAFWCNPISGHNTLYWYLQNLGQGPELLIRYENEEAVDDSQLPKDRFSAERLKGVDSTLKIQPAELGDSAVYLCASSPGTVNTEAFFGQGTRLTVV.

Within the sample, this clone is medium-sized. V and J are TRBV11-3 and TRBJ2-1; TRBD1 aligns across 8 bases. The V and J ends lost 0 bases and 8 bases, in that order; junction bases with no gene match: 12. The CDR3 has 17 residues. The germline V gene encodes CDR1 SGHNT and CDR2 YENEEA. This CDR3 reads CASSLEVRGPGNDEQFF. The CDR3, as DNA: TGTGCCAGCAGCTTAGAGGTCAGGGGGCCGGGAAATGATGAGCAGTTCTTC.

The chain links TRBV30 to TRBJ1-4, with 7 bases identical to TRBD1. Germline V lookup: CDR1 GTSNPN, CDR2 SVGIG (reference sequence). This CDR3 contains 15 residues. The junction had 5 bases not matched to a gene; V was cut back by 2 bases and J by 2 bases. CDR3 sequence: CAWSSPGGTNEKLFF. In DNA, the CDR3 is TGTGCCTGGAGTTCGCCAGGGGGGACTAATGAAAAACTGTTTTTT.

The chain couples TRBV29-1 to TRBJ2-3; a weak D match, TRBD1 (6 bases). The V gene lost 7 bases and the J gene lost 2 bases, with 22 bases spanning the gap. The CDR3 loop spans 16 amino acids. Germline V gives CDR1 SQVTM, CDR2 ANQGSEA. CDR3 nucleotides: TGCAGCGCACCCCCCAGGCAGGGGTTTGACACAGATACGCAGTATTTT. It encodes CSAPPRQGFDTDTQYF.

The chain employs TRBV19 and TRBJ2-3; 10 nucleotides agree with TRBD2. J gave up 2 bases and V 5 bases, and 7 bases lay outside the gene matches. Germline CDR1 LNHDA, CDR2 SQIVND (reference sequence). The CDR3 runs 16 residues. In nucleotides, the CDR3 is TGTGCCAGTAGTCCCCCTAGCGGGGGTACCACAGATACGCAGTATTTT. It translates to CASSPPSGGTTDTQYF.

This chain uses TRBV15 with TRBJ2-7; 7 bases are shared with TRBD1. The CDR3 consists of 16 residues. Germline assignment: CDR1 LNHNV and CDR2 YYDKDF (reference sequence). V dropped 2 bases and J dropped 2; count of bases not matched to a gene: 9. CDR3 bases: TGTGCCACCAGCAGACCTCCCCTAGGGACAGCCTACGAGCAGTACTTC. Protein: CATSRPPLGTAYEQYF.

The chain has TRBV5-1 and TRBJ1-1; D uncertain. The CDR3 spans 15 residues. Per the germline V gene, CDR1 is SGHRS and CDR2 is YFSETQ. The V end was cut by 4 bases, the J end by 1 base, with 14 bases between. The CDR3 bases are TGCGCCAGCAGCCGGAGGGCAGTCCAGAACACTGAAGCTTTCTTT. Its protein is CASSRRAVQNTEAFF.

This sequence joins TRBV11-3 and TRBJ2-1; 8 bases align to TRBD1. With 5 bases clipped from V and 4 bases from J, the junction kept 4 bases outside the gene matches. CDR3 length equals 14 residues. Germline-derived CDR1 and CDR2 are SGHNT and YENEEA. Here the CDR3 reads CASSPRQGYNEQFF. CDR3 bases: TGTGCCAGCAGCCCCCGACAGGGGTACAATGAGCAGTTCTTC.